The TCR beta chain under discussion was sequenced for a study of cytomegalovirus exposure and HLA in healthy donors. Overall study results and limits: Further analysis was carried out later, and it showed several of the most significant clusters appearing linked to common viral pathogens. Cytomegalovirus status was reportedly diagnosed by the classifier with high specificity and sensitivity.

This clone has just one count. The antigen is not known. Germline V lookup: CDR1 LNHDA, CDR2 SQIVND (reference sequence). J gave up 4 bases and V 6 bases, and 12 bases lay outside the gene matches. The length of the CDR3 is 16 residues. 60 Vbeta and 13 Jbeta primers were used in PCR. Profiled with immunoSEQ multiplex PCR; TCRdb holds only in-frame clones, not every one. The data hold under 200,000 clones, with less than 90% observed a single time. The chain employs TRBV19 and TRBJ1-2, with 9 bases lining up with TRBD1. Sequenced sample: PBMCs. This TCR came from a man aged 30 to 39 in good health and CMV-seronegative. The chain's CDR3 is CASSAYGTGSGYGYTF. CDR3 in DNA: TGTGCCAGTAGCGCATACGGGACAGGGAGTGGCTATGGCTACACCTTC.